One and the same sample provided the 3 T cell receptor beta chains below, sequenced in a study of human T cells and chemical hapten exposure. Time point here: patch test 1, 2 weeks after DPC sensitization. Regarding treatment: therapeutic diphenylcyclopropenone sensitization with weekly scalp DPC. From the RACE reads, TCRdb called clonotypes with MiXCR, one entry per CDR3 protein. Altogether roughly 86,000 distinct CDR3 sequences are present, under 12% being singletons, with the ten largest covering roughly 2.2%. The source material was whole blood, sampled in connection with sensitization to the hapten diphenylcyclopropenone (DPC). The receptors were sampled from a man aged 35 to 55 with alopecia areata. Some clones in this sample may be carry-over from other donors' samples.

The table lists this clonotype with a few counts. The rearrangement links TRBV5-1 to TRBJ1-1; the match to TRBD1 covers 7 bases. The CDR3 covers 14 residues. J lost 5 bases, V lost 0 bases, and 4 bases had no gene match. Germline V CDR1 and CDR2: SGHRS, YFSETQ. DNA of the CDR3: TGCGCCAGCAGCTTGGGGGACAGCCGAACTGAAGCTTTCTTT. It translates to CASSLGDSRTEAFF.

This clonotype was seen ten or more times. The chain combines TRBV27 with TRBJ2-6; D is possibly TRBD1 (5 bases). The CDR3 spans 13 residues. Germline-derived CDR1 and CDR2 are MNHEY and SMNVEV (reference sequence). Trimming removed 4 bases from V and 4 bases from J, with 5 bases in between. The CDR3 loop is CASSYRGANVLTF. The DNA for the CDR3 is TGTGCCAGCAGTTACAGGGGGGCCAACGTCCTGACTTTC. The variable domain in full, with the rest retrieved from reference TRBV27 and TRBJ2-6, is EAQVTQNPRYLITVTGKKLTVTCSQNMNHEYMSWYRQDPGLGLRQIYYSMNVEVTDKGDVPEGYKVSRKEKRNFPLILESPSPNQTSLYFCASSYRGANVLTFGAGSRLTVL.

This clonotype was detected many times. This rearrangement joins TRBV4-3 to TRBJ2-3; D remains ambiguous. Per the germline V gene, CDR1 is LGHNA and CDR2 is YSLEER. Trimming left V 1 base short and J 3 bases short, with 5 bases between. There are 13 residues in the CDR3. The CDR3 loop is CASSQALTDTQYF. The CDR3 DNA follows: TGCGCCAGCAGCCAAGCCTTAACAGATACGCAGTATTTT.